These 5 T cell receptor beta chains were sequenced from one sample in a study of T cells in Graves' hyperthyroidism and ophthalmopathy. RNA transcripts served as the template for amplifying TCR beta CDR3 regions. A first-round RT-PCR of the TCR CDR3 used the HTBI primer set. In TCRdb, the multiplex PCR reads were re-called with MiXCR into one record per CDR3 protein. The sample contains 300,000 to 350,000 distinct CDR3 sequences, roughly 15% of which appear only once. The sequenced sample consisted of blood. The receptors were gathered from a man aged 30 to 45 with Graves' hyperthyroidism.

This clonotype was observed a few times. V usage is TRBV4-1 and J usage is TRBJ2-2; weak D call: TRBD1 (5 bases). V dropped 4 bases and J dropped 10 bases, with 16 bases sitting between them. This CDR3 spans 14 amino acids. Germline assignment: CDR1 MGHRA and CDR2 YSYEKL. The CDR3 DNA reads as TGCGCCAGCAGCCCGACCCCCAGGGTCACGGAGCTGTTTTTT. Translating it yields CASSPTPRVTELFF.

This clonotype has only a few counts. The chain combines TRBV6-1 with TRBJ2-3; TRBD2 aligns across 14 bases. The CDR3 totals 19 residues. In germline, CDR1 is MNHNS, CDR2 SASEGT. V lost 4 bases to trimming and J lost 4 bases; unmatched junction nucleotides: 13. The CDR3 DNA sequence: TGTGCCAGCAGTGGTGACGGGGCCGGGACTAGCGGGAGTTCAGATACGCAGTATTTT. As protein: CASSGDGAGTSGSSDTQYF.

This clonotype was seen at least ten times. This chain joins TRBV28 and TRBJ1-1; D may be TRBD1 (5 bases). V was pared by 2 bases and J by 11 bases, with 12 bases between. In germline, CDR1 is MDHEN, CDR2 SYDVKM. The CDR3 covers 12 residues. CDR3 sequence reads: CASSLRGARAFF. The CDR3 nucleotides read TGTGCCAGCAGTTTACGAGGGGCTCGGGCTTTCTTT.

This clonotype was observed a handful of times. The chain joins TRBV9 to TRBJ1-1; 8 bases fit TRBD1. CDR1 and CDR2 from the germline V gene are SGDLS and YYNGEE. The V and J ends lost 2 bases and 4 bases, in that order; junction bases with no gene match: 4. The CDR3 is 14 amino acids. This CDR3 reads CASSVQGASTEAFF. The CDR3 DNA sequence: TGTGCCAGCAGCGTCCAGGGGGCGAGCACTGAAGCTTTCTTT.

Comment on this clonotype: A much larger clone differs by one base, so this may be a read error. The genes are TRBV7-2 and TRBJ2-7, with D possibly TRBD1 on 5 matching bases. Looked up from germline, CDR1 is SGHTA and CDR2 is FQGNSA. The CDR3 contains 13 residues. CDR3 coding DNA: TGTGCCAGCACCCAAGGACATCCCTACGGGCAGTACTTC. Its translation: CASTQGHPYGQYF.